These T cell receptor beta chains were read from a single sample in a study of cytomegalovirus exposure and HLA in healthy donors. This table comes from immunoSEQ multiplex PCR, and its TCRdb copy is limited to in-frame clones, with some not included. The data show about 130,000 clones, 80% to 85% seen once. The source material was PBMCs. These receptors came from a man younger than 35 in good health and CMV-seronegative. Both conserved end residues are part of each CDR3. The D gene is left open where the match is weak. Rows give clone size only sometimes, using once, few, many, or a class for an expanded clone.

abundance: -
d_gene: -
j_gene: TRBJ2-1
v_gene: TRBV5-1
CDR3aa: CASSLGQGSYNEQFF
CDR3nt: TGCGCCAGCAGCTTGGGGCAGGGCTCCTACAATGAGCAGTTCTTC

abundance: -
d_gene: TRBD1
j_gene: TRBJ1-1
v_gene: TRBV27
CDR3aa: CASSLRGQGFTEAFF
CDR3nt: TGTGCCAGCAGTTTAAGGGGACAGGGCTTCACTGAAGCTTTCTTT

abundance: -
d_gene: -
j_gene: TRBJ1-2
v_gene: TRBV7-8
CDR3aa: CASSSWDGGIYGYTF
CDR3nt: TGTGCCAGCAGCTCATGGGACGGCGGGATCTATGGCTACACCTTC

abundance: -
d_gene: -
j_gene: TRBJ1-1
v_gene: TRBV7-2
CDR3aa: CASSTSGGVDTEAFF
CDR3nt: TGTGCCAGCAGCACAAGTGGGGGCGTCGACACTGAAGCTTTCTTT

abundance: -
d_gene: -
j_gene: TRBJ2-7
v_gene: TRBV11-3
CDR3aa: CASSYYEQYF
CDR3nt: TGTGCCAGCAGTTACTACGAGCAGTACTTC

abundance: few
d_gene: TRBD2
j_gene: TRBJ2-1
v_gene: TRBV29-1
CDR3aa: CRRSGIPYNEQFF
CDR3nt: TGCAGAAGAAGCGGGATCCCCTACAATGAGCAGTTCTTC

abundance: -
d_gene: TRBD1
j_gene: TRBJ1-4
v_gene: TRBV13
CDR3aa: CASSSGQGYNEKLFF
CDR3nt: TGTGCCAGCAGCTCGGGACAGGGTTACAATGAAAAACTGTTTTTT

abundance: -
d_gene: -
j_gene: TRBJ2-5
v_gene: TRBV7-6
CDR3aa: CASSLNREFQYF
CDR3nt: TGTGCCAGCAGCCTCAACCGGGAGTTCCAGTACTTC

abundance: -
d_gene: TRBD1
j_gene: TRBJ1-5
v_gene: TRBV7-9
CDR3aa: CASSLGGQVNQPQHF
CDR3nt: TGTGCCAGCAGCTTAGGGGGACAGGTGAATCAGCCCCAGCATTTT

abundance: -
d_gene: TRBD1
j_gene: TRBJ1-6
v_gene: TRBV9
CDR3aa: CASSGATGVGSPLHF
CDR3nt: TGTGCCAGCAGCGGGGCTACAGGGGTAGGTTCACCCCTCCACTTT

abundance: -
d_gene: -
j_gene: TRBJ2-1
v_gene: TRBV19
CDR3aa: CASTRGHLGAGDYNEQFF
CDR3nt: TGTGCCAGTACCAGGGGCCACCTAGGCGCGGGGGACTACAATGAGCAGTTCTTC